This passage covers 5 T cell receptor beta chains from one sample sequenced in a study of CD8 T cells in ankylosing spondylitis. Regarding the study as a whole: Within ankylosing spondylitis blood, a TCR beta motif made up of eight or nine highly homologous variants appeared to be characteristic.

These receptors have no identified antigens. TCRdb passed the 5' RACE reads through MiXCR, listing each CDR3 protein once. This repertoire shows some 840,000 distinct CDR3 sequences, approximately 12% found once; its top ten account for under 0.6%. Sequencing input: blood, either unsorted or a sorted T cell fraction (not recorded which). The origin of the receptors is a male donor with ankylosing spondylitis.

V and J are TRBV20-1 and TRBJ2-5, with D possibly called TRBD1 or TRBD2 (6 bases each). The CDR3 extends over 14 amino acids. The V end lost 6 bases, the J end lost 1 base, and 15 bases lay between the germline ends. CDR1 DFQATT and CDR2 SNEGSKA come from the germline V gene (reference sequence). The CDR3 sequence: CSAAGPGAQETQYF. As DNA, the CDR3 is TGCAGTGCCGCCGGACCGGGGGCCCAAGAGACCCAGTACTTC.

This clonotype was observed a handful of times. This rearrangement joins TRBV7-9 to TRBJ1-6; TRBD1 aligns across 9 bases. The CDR3 spans 14 residues. The ends lost 5 bases at V and 10 bases at J; junction bases unmatched: 6. CDR1 is SEHNR and CDR2 is FQNEAQ in the germline V gene (reference sequence). The CDR3 is CASSHGQGISPLHF. CDR3 DNA sequence: TGTGCCAGCAGCCATGGACAGGGGATATCACCCCTCCACTTT.

The table lists this clonotype with many counts. The chain uses TRBV10-3 and TRBJ2-7, with D perhaps matching TRBD1 (7 bases). The V gene's germline CDR1 is ENHRY and CDR2 SYGVKD. Trimming took off 11 bases at V and 3 bases at J, with 20 bases between the two ends. The CDR3 sequence is 14 residues long. The CDR3 sequence: CASSGGRGDYEQYF. CDR3 in DNA: TGTGCCTCCTCAGGCGGCAGGGGGGACTACGAGCAGTACTTC.

The sample holds a few counts of this clonotype. The genes are TRBV6-5 and TRBJ2-3; no firm D call. CDR1 and CDR2 from the germline V gene are MNHEY and SVGAGI. The CDR3 length is 13 residues. V gave up 2 bases and J gave up 2 bases, with 5 bases separating them. The CDR3 DNA sequence: TGTGCCAGCAGTTACCAGCACACAGATACGCAGTATTTT. As protein: CASSYQHTDTQYF.

The rearrangement uses TRBV6-2 or TRBV6-3 and TRBJ2-5; the D is unclear. The length of the CDR3 is 13 residues. Germline values: CDR1 MNHEY, CDR2 SVGEGT. The V end was cut by 6 bases, the J end by 2 bases, with 10 bases between. The DNA for the CDR3 is TGTGCCAGCAGCTACCTTACTCAAGAGACCCAGTACTTC. Protein: CASSYLTQETQYF.